The 6 T cell receptor beta chains given below trace back to one sample, sequenced in a study of blood T cell repertoires in COVID-19 (dated by TCRdb to 2020 to 2021). To prepare the library, the immunoSEQ multiplex PCR assay was applied. TCRdb re-hosts the immuneACCESS table, in-frame sequences only. Its copies lack some clones; in the studies checked, an unresolved V gene accounts for under half of them, and the cause for the rest is not known. Here the sample has more than 85,000 clones; roughly four fifths occur a single time. Under 11% of the sample is taken by the ten largest. What was sequenced was peripheral blood. These receptors originate from a man between 65 and 79 years old with acute or convalescent COVID-19.

This clone was counted many times. The rearrangement joins TRBV19 to TRBJ1-5; TRBD1 is a possible D gene (5 bases). CDR3 size: 15 residues. Germline CDR1 LNHDA, CDR2 SQIVND (reference sequence). V lost 3 bases to trimming and J lost 1 base, with 10 bases between them. The CDR3 protein is CASSIFSGSNQPQHF. The CDR3 DNA reads TGTGCCAGTAGTATTTTTTCAGGGAGCAATCAGCCCCAGCATTTT.

With respect to this clone: An end of the junction does not agree with germline; a read error may underlie this. This chain connects TRBV12-3 or TRBV12-4 to TRBJ1-2, with D tentatively TRBD1 (6 bases). The CDR3 is made up of 13 amino acids. CDR3 DNA: TGTGTCAGCAGTTTGGGGGCGGGCTATGGCTACACCTTC. Translating gives CVSSLGAGYGYTF.

This clone appeared a single time. The chain employs TRBV18 and TRBJ1-1; 7 nucleotides line up with TRBD1. This CDR3 contains 12 residues. Germline CDR1 and CDR2: KGHSH and LQKENI. Trimming took 4 bases from V and 8 from J; bases not matched to a gene: 4. CDR3 in amino acids: CASSHGQAEAFF. CDR3 nucleotides: TGTGCCAGCTCACATGGACAGGCCGAAGCTTTCTTT. Together with reference TRBV18 and TRBJ1-1, the CDR3 gives the full variable domain: NAGVMQNPRHLVRRRGQEARLRCSPMKGHSHVYWYRQLPEEGLKFMVYLQKENIIDESGMPKERFSAEFPKEGPSILRIQQVVRGDSAAYFCASSHGQAEAFFGQGTRLTVV.

A few counts support this clone. The V call is TRBV27, the J call TRBJ1-6; D not certain. Trimming left V 3 bases short and J 0 bases short, with 6 bases between. Germline V gene sequence: CDR1 MNHEY, CDR2 SMNVEV (reference sequence). The CDR3 is 15 residues long. In nucleotides, the CDR3 is TGTGCCAGCAGTTTCGGGAGCTCCTATAATTCACCCCTCCACTTT. Residues: CASSFGSSYNSPLHF.

This chain connects TRBV10-1 to TRBJ2-1; the D gene is possibly TRBD2 (7 bases). The CDR3 runs to 16 residues. The V gene lost 8 bases and the J gene lost 0 bases, with 17 bases spanning the gap. CDR1 and CDR2 from the germline V gene are WNHNN and SYGVQD (reference sequence). CDR3 in amino acids: CASAQGGGRSYNEQFF. DNA for the CDR3: TGCGCCAGCGCTCAGGGCGGGGGCCGCTCCTACAATGAGCAGTTCTTC.

The CDR3 DNA is TGTGCCATCAGTGAGCCGACTAGCTCAGTCTACGAGCAGTACTTC. It translates to CAISEPTSSVYEQYF. The genes are TRBV10-3 and TRBJ2-7, with 7 nucleotides matching TRBD2. The junction had 7 bases not matched to a gene; V was cut back by 2 bases and J by 3 bases. This CDR3 has 15 amino acids. Germline values: CDR1 ENHRY, CDR2 SYGVKD.